The subject of this entry is one TCR beta chain. Germline V CDR1 and CDR2: SNHLY, FYNNEI. V shed 5 bases and J 6 bases; nucleotides not matched to a gene: 9. The CDR3 extends over 14 amino acids. The sample originates from a study of PD-L1 blockade in urothelial cancer. The data were produced by immunoSEQ multiplex PCR, yet TCRdb's version contains in-frame clones alone and is incomplete. The sample yields about 91,000 clones, roughly 90% seen once. V gene TRBV2 combines with J gene TRBJ1-1; 7 nucleotides match TRBD1. This clonotype originated in a man between 60 and 75 years old with urothelial cancer. The material sequenced was PBMCs, taken around atezolizumab (anti-PD-L1) treatment. DNA for the CDR3: TGTGCCAGCAGTACCGGGACAGCATTTTCTGAAGCTTTCTTT. The encoded protein is CASSTGTAFSEAFF.